This is a list of T cell receptor beta chains from one sample in a study of response to subunit inactivated influenza vaccine. One entry per CDR3 protein results from TCRdb running MiXCR on the RT-PCR reads. The sample records 540,000 or so distinct CDR3 sequences, over 10% being singletons. The source material was PBMCs from blood, sampled 35 to 45 days after vaccination. All receptors come from a man aged 50-60 years who received an inactivated influenza vaccine. The CDR3 runs from the conserved cysteine through the conserved F or W. D genes are given only for firm matches. Clone size is given for some rows only: seen once, a few or many times, or a class if the clone is expanded.

j_gene | d_gene | v_gene | abundance | CDR3nt | CDR3aa
TRBJ1-2 | . | TRBV28 | few | TGTGCCAGCAGTTTTTCAGAAGTTGGCTACACCTTC | CASSFSEVGYTF
TRBJ2-2 | TRBD1 | TRBV4-2 | few | TGTGCCAGCAGCCTAGGGACAGGAAGAAACACCGGGGAGCTGTTTTTT | CASSLGTGRNTGELFF
TRBJ1-2 | . | TRBV28 | . | TGTGCCAGCAGTTTACCGCGGGACGGTGGGCGCTATGGCTACACCTTC | CASSLPRDGGRYGYTF
TRBJ2-1 | TRBD2 | TRBV7-2 | few | TGTGCCAGCAGCTTTGGGAGCGGGGTCTACAATGAGCAGTTCTTC | CASSFGSGVYNEQFF
TRBJ2-1 | TRBD1 | TRBV5-1 | few | TGCGCCAGCAGTTCGGAGTTCAGGGGGCGTTCCTACAATGAGCAGTTCTTC | CASSSEFRGRSYNEQFF
TRBJ1-1 | . | TRBV9 | . | TGTGCCAGCAGCCCCCATGGACGCTCAGGGAACACTGAAGCTTTCTTT | CASSPHGRSGNTEAFF
TRBJ2-1 | TRBD2 | TRBV7-9 | few | TGTGCCAGCAGGGGTTCCGGGACTAGCTTCCACAATGAGCAGTTCTTC | CASRGSGTSFHNEQFF
TRBJ2-1 | TRBD2 | TRBV5-1 | few | TGCGCCAGCAGCTCGGTACGGGAGGGCTACAATGAGCAGTTCTTC | CASSSVREGYNEQFF
TRBJ2-2 | . | TRBV10-3 | few | TGTGCCATCACCATGACTAGTCGGGGCGGGGAGCTGTTTTTT | CAITMTSRGGELFF
TRBJ2-5 | . | TRBV29-1 | many | TGCAGCGTTGAAGACGCCGACAGATCCTTTAGGTGGACCCAGTACTTC | CSVEDADRSFRWTQYF
TRBJ2-7 | . | TRBV2 | . | TGTGCCACCCAACAGGAGGTTGTCGGCTACGAGCAGTACTTC | CATQQEVVGYEQYF
TRBJ1-1 | . | TRBV5-5 | many | TGTGCCAGCAGCCTCAGGGTCTCTGAAGCTTTCTTT | CASSLRVSEAFF
TRBJ1-1 | . | TRBV5-5 | . | TGTGCCAGCTTACGGGACATGAACACTGAAGCTTTCTTT | CASLRDMNTEAFF
TRBJ2-1 | TRBD2 | TRBV12-3/TRBV12-4 | . | TGTGCCAGCAGCAGACTAGCGGTTTCCAATGAGCAGTTCTTC | CASSRLAVSNEQFF
TRBJ2-1 | TRBD2 | TRBV5-1 | few | TGCGCCAGCAGCCTGAGGAGCGGGAGGGCCTGGGATGAGCAGTTCTTC | CASSLRSGRAWDEQFF
TRBJ2-1 | TRBD1 | TRBV3-1 | . | TGTGCCAGCAGCCAAGCTTCCGGACAGGGGGCAAGGAATGAGCAGTTCTTC | CASSQASGQGARNEQFF
TRBJ1-1 | . | TRBV7-9 | few | TGTGCCAGCAGCAGCTGGAAGGATGGGACTGAAGCTTTCTTT | CASSSWKDGTEAFF
TRBJ2-7 | . | TRBV29-1 | . | TGCAGCGTTGAAGTTGGGGGGAGTGTGGACGAGCAGTACTTC | CSVEVGGSVDEQYF
TRBJ2-3 | . | TRBV24-1 | . | TGTGCCACCAGTGGTCGAACTGGCACAGATACGCAGTATTTT | CATSGRTGTDTQYF
TRBJ2-3 | TRBD2 | TRBV7-3 | many | TGTGCCAGCAGCTGGGCTAGCGGGGTCACAGATACGCAGTATTTT | CASSWASGVTDTQYF
TRBJ2-7 | TRBD1 | TRBV10-2 | few | TGCGCCAGCACCAAAGGGGGACAGAACTACGAGCAGTACTTC | CASTKGGQNYEQYF
TRBJ2-3 | . | TRBV6-2/TRBV6-3 | . | TGTGCCAGCAGTCTCCCGGTCCCTGTGGGTACGCAGTATTTT | CASSLPVPVGTQYF
TRBJ2-3 | TRBD2 | TRBV20-1 | few | TGCAGTGCTGAGATCGGGGGGTTAAGAGATACGCAGTATTTT | CSAEIGGLRDTQYF
TRBJ1-1 | . | TRBV28 | . | TGTGCCAGCAGTTGGAAGGGAGGGTTCACTGAAGCTTTCTTT | CASSWKGGFTEAFF
TRBJ1-1 | TRBD1 | TRBV20-1 | many | TGCAGTGCCTCCGGGACAGGGGCCCAAGGGGGCACTGAAGCTTTCTTT | CSASGTGAQGGTEAFF
TRBJ1-1 | . | TRBV19 | . | TGTGCCAGTAGTATCCAGCAGTTGAGGAGGAACACTGAAGCTTTCTTT | CASSIQQLRRNTEAFF
TRBJ1-6 | TRBD1 | TRBV20-1 | . | TGCAGTGCCGAACGGGACAGCAATTCACCCCTCCACTTT | CSAERDSNSPLHF
TRBJ2-2 | . | TRBV9 | few | TGTGCCAGCAGCCCTCGTTCCCCGCGGGACACCGGGGAGCTGTTTTTT | CASSPRSPRDTGELFF
TRBJ1-2 | . | TRBV12-3/TRBV12-4 | few | TGTGCCAGCAGTTTACGCAGGAACTATGGCTACACCTTC | CASSLRRNYGYTF
TRBJ2-3 | TRBD2 | TRBV4-1 | . | TGCGCCAGCAGCCAAGATCGTGGGACTAGCGGGGGGGCGACAGATACGCAGTATTTT | CASSQDRGTSGGATDTQYF
TRBJ1-2 | . | TRBV19 | few | TGTGCCAGTAGTATCCCGAGGTTCCATTATGGCTACACCTTC | CASSIPRFHYGYTF
TRBJ2-2 | . | TRBV11-2 | few | TGTGCCAGCAGCTTAAAAGGGAAAGGGGCCCGACAGAACACCGGGGAGCTGTTTTTT | CASSLKGKGARQNTGELFF
TRBJ2-1 | . | TRBV12-3/TRBV12-4 | few | TGTGCCAGCAGTTTAGCGGAAGGGCCCCCTATATACAATGAGCAGTTCTTC | CASSLAEGPPIYNEQFF
TRBJ1-4 | . | TRBV4-1 | . | TGCGCCAGCAGCGGGGCGGGAATTGAAAAACTGTTTTTT | CASSGAGIEKLFF
TRBJ2-5 | . | TRBV7-2 | few | TGTGCCAGCAGCTTTTACGGGGAACAAGAGACCCAGTACTTC | CASSFYGEQETQYF
TRBJ2-3 | . | TRBV4-3 | . | TGCGCCAGCAGCCAAGATACCCACGATACGCAGTATTTT | CASSQDTHDTQYF
TRBJ2-2 | TRBD2 | TRBV6-2/TRBV6-3 | . | TGTGCCACCAACCTAGCGGGCAGCACCGGGGAGCTGTTTTTT | CATNLAGSTGELFF
TRBJ1-3 | TRBD1 | TRBV6-1 | few | TGTGCCAGCAGCCCGGACAGGGGGCGCAGAAACACCATATATTTT | CASSPDRGRRNTIYF
TRBJ1-2 | . | TRBV11-2 | . | TGTGCCAGCAGCTCGGACAGCCTAGGGTCCTATGGCTACACCTTC | CASSSDSLGSYGYTF
TRBJ2-5 | . | TRBV20-1 | . | TGCAGTGTGTTAGAAGGGTTAGTAGAGACCCAGTACTTC | CSVLEGLVETQYF